Listed here is a single T cell receptor beta chain. These data belong to a study of OX40 agonist ivuxolimab in advanced cancers. Here immunoSEQ multiplex PCR was the method, and the copy in TCRdb shows in-frame clones only, minus some. The data contain 20,000 to 25,000 clones, approximately 86% of them singletons. This CDR3 region has 12 residues. Germline CDR1 is SGHKS and CDR2 is YYEKEE (reference sequence). Deletions cut 0 bases from V and 2 bases from J, with 0 bases between. V gene TRBV5-5 combines with J gene TRBJ2-1; D unclear. This clonotype was obtained from an adult with an advanced solid tumor such as melanoma, head and neck, liver or kidney cancer. The sample consisted of CD4+ or CD8+ T cells sorted from blood, taken in a trial of the OX40 agonist ivuxolimab. Here the CDR3 reads CASSLAYNEQFF. DNA of the CDR3: TGTGCCAGCAGCTTGGCCTACAATGAGCAGTTCTTC.